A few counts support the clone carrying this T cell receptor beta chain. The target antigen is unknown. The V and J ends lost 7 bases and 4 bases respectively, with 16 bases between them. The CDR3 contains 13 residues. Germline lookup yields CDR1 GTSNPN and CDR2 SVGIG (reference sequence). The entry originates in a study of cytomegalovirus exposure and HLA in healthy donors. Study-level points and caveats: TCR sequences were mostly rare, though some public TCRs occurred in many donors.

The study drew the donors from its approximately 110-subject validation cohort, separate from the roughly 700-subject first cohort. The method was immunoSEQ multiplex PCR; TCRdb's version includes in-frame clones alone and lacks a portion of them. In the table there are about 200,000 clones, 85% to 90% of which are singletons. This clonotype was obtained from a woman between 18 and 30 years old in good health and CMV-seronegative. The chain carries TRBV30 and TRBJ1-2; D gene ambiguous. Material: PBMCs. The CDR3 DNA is TGTGCCTTAAATCCCGGGAACACCTATGGCTACACCTTC. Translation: CALNPGNTYGYTF.